The clone carrying this TCR beta chain came up many times. Its antigen is undetermined. Since the library was made to target alpha chains, this beta chain is a stray read and its abundance is not meaningful. This entry is derived from a study of spatial heterogeneity in lung cancer. Study findings and constraints: Higher tumor mutation counts went along with higher counts of expanded intratumoral alpha and beta TCRs.

CDR3 length: 19 residues. Germline trimming cut 3 bases from V and 0 bases from J; bases unmatched to any gene: 14. TCRdb re-called the 5' RACE reads with MiXCR, one entry per CDR3 protein. The sample contains 9,500 or so distinct CDR3 sequences, about 13% of which appear only once. Time point defined: sample taken at primary tumor resection. Sequenced here: lung tumor tissue, sampled at surgery. The J gene is TRBJ2-1, the V gene TRBV12-3 or TRBV12-4, with 7 bases aligning to TRBD1. The clonotype was recovered from a male donor with early-stage non-small cell lung cancer. CDR3: CASSFSSRGFTPSYNEQFF. CDR3 nucleotides: TGTGCCAGCAGTTTTTCTAGCAGGGGGTTCACCCCCTCCTACAATGAGCAGTTCTTC.